This T cell receptor beta chain emerged from a study of human T cells and chemical hapten exposure. As for the study in general: Upper back patch tests used 0.01% DPC, scored after 6 days.

TCRdb used MiXCR to reprocess the RACE reads, holding one entry per CDR3 protein. The data contain 80,000 to 100,000 distinct CDR3 sequences, 10% to 13% of them singletons. Specified time point: pre-sensitization, week 0. The treatment is: therapeutic diphenylcyclopropenone sensitization with weekly scalp DPC. This clonotype showed up many times. Mismatch with germline at one junction end may stem from a read error. This CDR3 is built from 15 residues. This sequence originates from a woman aged 60-75 years with alopecia areata. Some clones in this sample may be carry-over from other donors' samples. The material was whole blood, obtained in connection with sensitization to the hapten diphenylcyclopropenone (DPC). V is TRBV12-3 or TRBV12-4 and J is TRBJ1-2; possibly TRBD1 for D (5 bases). For the CDR3, the DNA is TGTGCCAGCAGTCTAGCCTCGGGGGTGGGCTATGGCTACACCTTC. Translation gives CASSLASGVGYGYTF.